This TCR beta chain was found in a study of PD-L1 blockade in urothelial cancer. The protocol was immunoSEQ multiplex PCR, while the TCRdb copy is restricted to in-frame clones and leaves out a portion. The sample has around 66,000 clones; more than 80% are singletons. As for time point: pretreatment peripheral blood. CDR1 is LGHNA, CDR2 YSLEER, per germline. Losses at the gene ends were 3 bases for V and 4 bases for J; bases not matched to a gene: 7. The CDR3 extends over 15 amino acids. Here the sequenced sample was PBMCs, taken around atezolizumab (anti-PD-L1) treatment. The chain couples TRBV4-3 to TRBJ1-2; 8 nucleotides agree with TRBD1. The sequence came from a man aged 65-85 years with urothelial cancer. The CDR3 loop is CASSQYTGGPYGYTF. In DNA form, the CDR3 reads TGCGCCAGCAGCCAGTATACAGGGGGGCCCTATGGCTACACCTTC.